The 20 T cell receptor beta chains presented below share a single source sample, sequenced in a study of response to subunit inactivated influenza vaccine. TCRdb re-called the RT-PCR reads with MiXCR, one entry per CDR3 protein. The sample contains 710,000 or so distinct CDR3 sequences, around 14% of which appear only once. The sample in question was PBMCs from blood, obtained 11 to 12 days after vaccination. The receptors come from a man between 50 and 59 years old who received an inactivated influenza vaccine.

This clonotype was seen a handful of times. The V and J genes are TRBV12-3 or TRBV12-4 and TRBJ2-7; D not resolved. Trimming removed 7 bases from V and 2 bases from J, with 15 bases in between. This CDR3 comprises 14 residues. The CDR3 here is CASTDSGVAYEQYF. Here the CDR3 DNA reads TGTGCCAGCACCGACTCTGGGGTGGCCTACGAGCAGTACTTC.

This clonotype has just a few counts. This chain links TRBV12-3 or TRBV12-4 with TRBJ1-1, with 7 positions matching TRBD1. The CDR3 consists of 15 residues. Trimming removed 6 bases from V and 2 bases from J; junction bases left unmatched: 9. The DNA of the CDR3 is TGTGCCAGCAGGACAGGGAGCGGCTTTAACACTGAAGCTTTCTTT. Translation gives CASRTGSGFNTEAFF.

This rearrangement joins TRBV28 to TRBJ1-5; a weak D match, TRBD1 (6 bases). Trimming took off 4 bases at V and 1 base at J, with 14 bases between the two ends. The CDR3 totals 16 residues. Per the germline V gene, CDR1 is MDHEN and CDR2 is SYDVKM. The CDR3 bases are TGTGCCAGCAGTTCTTACAGGGTGAGGAGCAATCAGCCCCAGCATTTT. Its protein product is CASSSYRVRSNQPQHF. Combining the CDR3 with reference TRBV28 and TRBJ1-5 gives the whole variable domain DVKVTQSSRYLVKRTGEKVFLECVQDMDHENMFWYRQDPGLGLRLIYFSYDVKMKEKGDIPEGYSVSREKKERFSLILESASTNQTSMYLCASSSYRVRSNQPQHFGDGTRLSIL.

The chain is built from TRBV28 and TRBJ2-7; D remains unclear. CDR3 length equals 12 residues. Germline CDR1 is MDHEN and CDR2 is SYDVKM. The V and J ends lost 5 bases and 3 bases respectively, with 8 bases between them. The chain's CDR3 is CASSGFIYEQYF. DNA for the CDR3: TGTGCCAGCAGTGGGTTTATCTACGAGCAGTACTTC.

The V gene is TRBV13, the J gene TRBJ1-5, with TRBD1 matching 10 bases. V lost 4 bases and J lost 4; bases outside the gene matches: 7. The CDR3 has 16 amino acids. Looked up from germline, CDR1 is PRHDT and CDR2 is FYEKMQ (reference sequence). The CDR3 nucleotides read TGTGCCAGCAGCTCCCGGGGACAGGGGAAAAATCAGCCCCAGCATTTT. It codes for CASSSRGQGKNQPQHF.

CDR3 sequence (DNA): TGTGCCAGCTCAGCGGGGTACAATGAGCAGTTCTTC. It is translated as CASSAGYNEQFF. The chain links TRBV12-3 or TRBV12-4 to TRBJ2-1; 7 positions agree with TRBD2. V shed 8 bases, J shed 4 bases, and the junction held 2 bases outside the gene matches. There are 12 residues in the CDR3.

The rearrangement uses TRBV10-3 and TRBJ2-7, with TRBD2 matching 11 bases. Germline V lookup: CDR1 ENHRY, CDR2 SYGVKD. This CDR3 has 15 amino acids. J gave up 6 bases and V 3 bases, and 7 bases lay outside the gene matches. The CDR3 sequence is CAISDIAGGPREQYF. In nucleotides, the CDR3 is TGTGCCATCAGTGATATAGCGGGAGGGCCTCGCGAGCAGTACTTC.

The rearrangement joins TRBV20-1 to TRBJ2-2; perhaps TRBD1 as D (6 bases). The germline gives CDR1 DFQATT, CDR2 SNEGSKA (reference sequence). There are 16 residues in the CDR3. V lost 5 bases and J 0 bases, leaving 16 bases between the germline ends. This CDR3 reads CSAFPWTAANTGELFF. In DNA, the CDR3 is TGCAGTGCTTTCCCCTGGACAGCAGCGAACACCGGGGAGCTGTTTTTT.

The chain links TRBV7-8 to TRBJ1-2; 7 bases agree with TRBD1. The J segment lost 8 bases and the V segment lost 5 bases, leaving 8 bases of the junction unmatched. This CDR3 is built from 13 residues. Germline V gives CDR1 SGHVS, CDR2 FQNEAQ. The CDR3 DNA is TGTGCCAGCAGCCAGACAGGGTTTTGGGGCTACACCTTC. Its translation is CASSQTGFWGYTF. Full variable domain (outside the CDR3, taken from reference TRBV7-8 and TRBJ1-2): GAGVSQSPRYKVAKRGQDVALRCDPISGHVSLFWYQQALGQGPEFLTYFQNEAQLDKSGLPSDRFFAERPEGSVSTLKIQRTQQEDSAVYLCASSQTGFWGYTFGSGTRLTVV.

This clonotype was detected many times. The CDR3 DNA reads TGTGCCAGCAGTTACGTACGTGCGGTACCCCCTTACGAGCAGTACTTC. Its protein is CASSYVRAVPPYEQYF. This chain connects TRBV6-5 to TRBJ2-7; D is uncertain. The CDR3 is 16 amino acids. V gave up 2 bases and J gave up 4 bases, with 18 bases separating them. Germline CDR1 MNHEY, CDR2 SVGAGI.

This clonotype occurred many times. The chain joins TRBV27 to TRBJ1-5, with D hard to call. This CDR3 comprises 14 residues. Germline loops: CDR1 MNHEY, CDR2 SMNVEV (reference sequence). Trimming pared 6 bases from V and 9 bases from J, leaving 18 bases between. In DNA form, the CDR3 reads TGTGCCAGCAGGCGGACGGAGGACCTTGGGCCCCAGCATTTT. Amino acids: CASRRTEDLGPQHF.

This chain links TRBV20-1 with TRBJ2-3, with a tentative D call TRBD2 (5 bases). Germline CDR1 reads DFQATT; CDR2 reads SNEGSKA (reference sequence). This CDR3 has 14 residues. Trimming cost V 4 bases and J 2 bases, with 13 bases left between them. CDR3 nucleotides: TGCAGTGCTAAGCGGACTCTTGACACAGATACGCAGTATTTT. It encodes CSAKRTLDTDTQYF.

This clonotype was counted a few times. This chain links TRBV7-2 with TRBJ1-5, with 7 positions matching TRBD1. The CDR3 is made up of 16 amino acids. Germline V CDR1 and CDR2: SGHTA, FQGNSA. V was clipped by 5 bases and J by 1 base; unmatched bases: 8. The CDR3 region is CASSMGQMRSNQPQHF. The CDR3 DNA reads TGTGCCAGCAGCATGGGACAGATGCGGAGCAATCAGCCCCAGCATTTT.

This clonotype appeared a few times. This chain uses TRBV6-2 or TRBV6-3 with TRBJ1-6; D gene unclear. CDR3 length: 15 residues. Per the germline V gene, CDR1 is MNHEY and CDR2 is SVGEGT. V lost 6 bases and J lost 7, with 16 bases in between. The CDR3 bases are TGTGCCAGCAGATGGTGGGAGGGAACCAATTCACCCCTCCACTTT. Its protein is CASRWWEGTNSPLHF.

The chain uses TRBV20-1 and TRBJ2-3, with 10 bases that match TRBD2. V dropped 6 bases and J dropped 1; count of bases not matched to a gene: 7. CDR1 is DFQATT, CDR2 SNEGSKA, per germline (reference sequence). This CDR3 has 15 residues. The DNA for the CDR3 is TGCAGTGCCATACTAGCGGGGATCGGCACAGATACGCAGTATTTT. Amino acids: CSAILAGIGTDTQYF.

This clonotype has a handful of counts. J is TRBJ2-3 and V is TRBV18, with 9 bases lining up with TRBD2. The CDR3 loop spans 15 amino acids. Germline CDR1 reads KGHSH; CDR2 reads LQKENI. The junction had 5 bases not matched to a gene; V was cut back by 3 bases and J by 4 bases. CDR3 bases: TGTGCCAGCTCACCCTCTGCGGGGGGGCCAGATACGCAGTATTTT. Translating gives CASSPSAGGPDTQYF.

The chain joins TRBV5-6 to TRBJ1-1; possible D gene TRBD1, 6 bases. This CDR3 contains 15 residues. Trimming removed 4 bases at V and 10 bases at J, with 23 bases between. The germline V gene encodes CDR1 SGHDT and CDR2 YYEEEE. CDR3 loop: CASSPRGARISVAFF. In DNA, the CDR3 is TGTGCCAGCAGCCCTCGGGGGGCGCGGATTTCAGTAGCTTTCTTT.

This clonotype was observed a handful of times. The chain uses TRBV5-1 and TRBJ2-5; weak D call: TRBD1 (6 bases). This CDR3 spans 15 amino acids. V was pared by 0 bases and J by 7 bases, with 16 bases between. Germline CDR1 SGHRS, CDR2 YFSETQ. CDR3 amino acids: CASSLAQGLTVTQYF. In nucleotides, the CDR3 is TGCGCCAGCAGCTTGGCACAGGGCCTAACTGTGACCCAGTACTTC.

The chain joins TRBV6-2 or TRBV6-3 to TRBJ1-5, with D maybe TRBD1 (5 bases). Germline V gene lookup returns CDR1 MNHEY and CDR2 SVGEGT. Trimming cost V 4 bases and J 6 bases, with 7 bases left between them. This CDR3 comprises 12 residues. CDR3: CASSSDIQPQHF. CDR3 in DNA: TGTGCCAGCAGTTCGGACATTCAGCCCCAGCATTTT.

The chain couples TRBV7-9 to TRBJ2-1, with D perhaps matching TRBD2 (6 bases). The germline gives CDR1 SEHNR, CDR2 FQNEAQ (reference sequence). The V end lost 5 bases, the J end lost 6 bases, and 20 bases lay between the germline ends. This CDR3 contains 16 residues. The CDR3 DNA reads TGTGCCAGCAGCCCAACCTCAGGGACTCGGCCCAATGAGCAGTTCTTC. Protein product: CASSPTSGTRPNEQFF.